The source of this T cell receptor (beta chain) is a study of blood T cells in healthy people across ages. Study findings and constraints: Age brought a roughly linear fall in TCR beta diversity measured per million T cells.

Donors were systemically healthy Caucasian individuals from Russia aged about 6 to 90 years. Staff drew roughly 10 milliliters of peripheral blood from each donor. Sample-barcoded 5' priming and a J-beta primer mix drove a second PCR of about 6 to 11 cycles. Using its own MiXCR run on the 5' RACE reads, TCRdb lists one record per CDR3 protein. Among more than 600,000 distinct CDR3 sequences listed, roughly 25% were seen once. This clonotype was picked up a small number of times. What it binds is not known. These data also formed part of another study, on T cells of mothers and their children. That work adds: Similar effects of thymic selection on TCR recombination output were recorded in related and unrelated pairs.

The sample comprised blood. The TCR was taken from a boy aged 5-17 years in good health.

CDR3 sequence: CASSFGTGGSYEQFF. CDR3 DNA: TGTGCCAGCAGCTTCGGGACAGGGGGCTCATATGAGCAGTTCTTC. The chain combines TRBV11-2 with TRBJ2-5; 12 nucleotides agree with TRBD1. The end of the DNA is better explained by TRBJ2-1, so the J call may be wrong. The length of the CDR3 is 15 residues. Germline values: CDR1 SGHAT, CDR2 FQNNGV.